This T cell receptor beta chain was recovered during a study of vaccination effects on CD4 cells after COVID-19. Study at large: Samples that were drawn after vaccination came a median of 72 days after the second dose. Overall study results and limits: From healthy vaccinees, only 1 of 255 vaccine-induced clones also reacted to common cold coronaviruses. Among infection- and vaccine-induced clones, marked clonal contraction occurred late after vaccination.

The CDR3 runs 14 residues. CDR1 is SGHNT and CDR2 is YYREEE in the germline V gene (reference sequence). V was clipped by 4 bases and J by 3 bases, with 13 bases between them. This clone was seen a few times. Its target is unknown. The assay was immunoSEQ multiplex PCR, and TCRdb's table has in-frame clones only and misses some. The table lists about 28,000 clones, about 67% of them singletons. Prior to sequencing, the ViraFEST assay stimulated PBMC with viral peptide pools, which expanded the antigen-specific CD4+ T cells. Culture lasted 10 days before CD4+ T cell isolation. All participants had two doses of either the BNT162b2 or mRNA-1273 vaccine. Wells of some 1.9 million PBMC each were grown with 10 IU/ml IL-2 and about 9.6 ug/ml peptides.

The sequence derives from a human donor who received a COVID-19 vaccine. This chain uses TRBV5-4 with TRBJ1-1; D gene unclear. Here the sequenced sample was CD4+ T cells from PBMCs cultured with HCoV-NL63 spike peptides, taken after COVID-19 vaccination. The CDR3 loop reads CASSPQVMDTEAFF. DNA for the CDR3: TGTGCCAGCAGCCCCCAGGTGATGGACACTGAAGCTTTCTTT.